The T cell receptor beta chain described here comes from a study of shared T cell receptors in the human thymus (dated by TCRdb to 2020 to 2022). With regard to the full study: The study examined how self-reactive, shared T-cell receptor alpha chains are generated in the human thymus.

Library prep was done by the immunoSEQ multiplex PCR assay. The source is immuneACCESS, and TCRdb retained only in-frame sequences with V and J called. Part of the clones is not carried over; for the studies checked, unresolved V genes explain less than half of this, and the remainder is unexplained. In this sample the table shows hundreds of thousands of clones, about 89% of which occur a single time. Roughly 0.0089% of the sample comes from the top ten. With respect to this clone: There is no known antigen for this receptor. No qualities accompany the bases; no much larger clone lies one base away.

CDR1 SNHLY and CDR2 FYNNEI were looked up in the germline V gene. V drops 7 bases and J drops 1 base, leaving 5 bases in between. From the cysteine through the phenylalanine, the CDR3 covers 11 amino acids. The DNA shown is the 33-base CDR3, in frame from base 1. These data were also reused for a study on human thymus T cells. As described in the second report: In Finland, the donors were immunologically healthy infants who were having open corrective cardiac surgery for congenital heart defects. Thymus tissue was obtained as surgical resects removed during corrective cardiac surgery. Both the thymic and the peripheral blood repertoires appeared to show biased V and J gene segment usage. Highly overlapping thymic TCR repertoires among unrelated individuals were reported in the related research. The study characterized TCR alpha and beta repertoires from roughly 8 infant thymus samples and four related peripheral blood samples. Donor ages ranged from roughly 6 to 250 days, and the cohort comprised over 5 male and a couple of female infants. Thymocytes were mechanically released from the tissue and were stored as pellets of about 9-33 million cells at -70 degrees C. A QIAsymphony instrument was used to extract genomic DNA from the frozen cell pellets. The immunoSEQ multiplex PCR assay was used to amplify the TCRB and TCRAD loci from a standardized amount of quality-controlled genomic DNA. The amplicons spanned the V(D)J region and were long enough to cover the CDR3 and allow V and J genes to be identified. The amplicons were sequenced on an Illumina platform via the commercial immunoSEQ service. Primer bias and sequencing errors were corrected using previously described methods, and TCRAD and TCRB definitions followed the IMGT database. Repertoires were analysed with immunoSEQ Analyzer 3.0 and VDJTools, covering basic statistics, V/J segment usage, diversity estimates, rarefaction and pairwise overlap. To estimate diversity, the Chao1, ChaoE, Efron-Thisted, Shannon and inverse Simpson indices were applied, and diversity was also estimated on datasets down-sampled to the smallest sample. Repertoire overlap was determined by strict matching of CDR3 nucleotide sequence, V gene and J gene, and Jaccard-based multidimensional scaling clustering was applied. On average, thymus samples yielded roughly 800,000 unique TCRB clonotypes, whereas blood samples yielded around 88,000.

The sequence derives from a boy under two years old with a congenital heart defect. Donor details come from another sample of the same person, matched by shared clones. The chain links TRBV2 with TRBJ2-7; the D gene is unclear. The sequencing input was thymocytes. The encoded CDR3 is CASTRSYEQYF. The nucleotide sequence reads TGTGCCAGCACTCGGTCCTACGAGCAGTACTTC.